The 10 T cell receptor beta chains presented below share a single source sample, sequenced in a study of Ad26.COV2.S vaccination and SARS-CoV-2 variants. Sequencing was performed with immunoSEQ multiplex PCR; in TCRdb, only in-frame clones are kept and a portion is missing. The sample includes about 680,000 clones, 70% to 90% of them seen just once. This sample's treatment: approximately 18 received Ad26.COV2.S at low or high dose, single or two shots; roughly five received placebo; per-sample allocation not given. Day 63 after the first injection of vaccine or placebo was the sampling time. Sequenced material: peripheral blood, taken in a trial of Ad26.COV2.S vaccine versus placebo. The receptor set was obtained from a person between 18 and 59 years old who received the Ad26.COV2.S COVID-19 vaccine or a placebo.

The chain combines TRBV4-2 with TRBJ2-3; 10 bases align to TRBD2. This CDR3 region has 16 residues. The V segment lost 0 bases and the J segment 6 bases; nucleotides outside the gene matches: 6. Germline V gives CDR1 LGHNA, CDR2 YNFKEQ. CDR3 DNA: TGTGCCAGCAGCCAAGAGGAAGGTAGCGGGAGGGATACGCAGTATTTT. Translated: CASSQEEGSGRDTQYF.

The chain uses TRBV7-2 and TRBJ2-3; D possibly uses TRBD1 or TRBD2 (5 bases each). V was shortened by 4 bases and J by 5 bases, with 16 bases between the two germline ends. Germline CDR1 is SGHTA and CDR2 is FQGNSA. This CDR3 contains 15 residues. The CDR3 here is CASSSFSGLRDTQYF. CDR3 bases: TGTGCCAGCAGCTCATTCTCGGGGCTTCGAGATACGCAGTATTTT.

The V call is TRBV19, the J call TRBJ1-1, with D possibly being TRBD1 (6 bases). The CDR3 totals 11 residues. Germline V gene data show CDR1 as LNHDA and CDR2 as SQIVND (reference sequence). Trimming stripped 5 bases from V and 7 bases from J, with 8 bases between. CDR3 amino acids: CASSWTVEAFF. The CDR3, as DNA: TGTGCCAGTAGTTGGACAGTTGAAGCTTTCTTT.

The chain links TRBV10-2 to TRBJ2-5; 7 nucleotides line up with TRBD1. V gave up 7 bases and J gave up 3 bases; unmatched junction bases: 14. The CDR3 length is 16 residues. Per germline, CDR1 WSHSY and CDR2 SAAADI. The CDR3: CASTTQGNATEETQYF. In DNA, the CDR3 is TGCGCCAGCACTACACAGGGGAATGCAACCGAAGAGACCCAGTACTTC.

The chain links TRBV5-1 to TRBJ1-5; no definite D call. V lost 0 bases, J lost 4 bases, and 8 bases lay in between. The CDR3 sequence is 14 residues long. Germline assignment: CDR1 SGHRS and CDR2 YFSETQ. The CDR3 protein is CASSLGPPNQPQHF. Here the CDR3 DNA reads TGCGCCAGCAGCTTGGGGCCACCGAATCAGCCCCAGCATTTT.

CDR3 loop: CASSRGGGLYNEQFF. The DNA of the CDR3 is TGTGCCAGCAGCAGGGGCGGGGGCCTTTACAATGAGCAGTTCTTC. The chain joins TRBV3-1 (or the pseudogene TRBV3-2) to TRBJ2-1; D perhaps matches TRBD2 (7 bases). This CDR3 is built from 15 residues. Germline V CDR1 and CDR2: LGHDT, YNNKEL (reference sequence). The ends were cut back, 5 bases at V and 4 bases at J, with 15 bases in the middle.

The V gene is TRBV27, the J gene TRBJ2-7, with TRBD2 as a possible D gene (5 bases). The ends were cut back, 5 bases at V and 3 bases at J, with 11 bases in the middle. The CDR3 loop spans 13 amino acids. The V gene's germline CDR1 is MNHEY and CDR2 SMNVEV (reference sequence). The CDR3 DNA reads as TGTGCCAGCAGTCTAACAGCGGTCTACGAGCAGTACTTC. This translates into CASSLTAVYEQYF.

This chain links TRBV2 with TRBJ2-1; TRBD1 agrees at 7 bases. There are 13 residues in the CDR3. The J segment lost 5 bases and the V segment lost 8 bases, leaving 6 bases of the junction unmatched. Germline CDR1 reads SNHLY; CDR2 reads FYNNEI. The chain's CDR3 is CASWDSDDNEQFF. DNA of the CDR3: TGTGCCAGCTGGGACAGCGACGACAATGAGCAGTTCTTC.

The CDR3 here is CAWSPSGSGTEAFF. CDR3 nucleotides: TGTGCCTGGAGCCCGTCCGGGAGCGGGACTGAAGCTTTCTTT. The chain joins TRBV30 to TRBJ1-1, with D unresolved. Germline assignment: CDR1 GTSNPN and CDR2 SVGIG (reference sequence). The V end was cut by 3 bases, the J end by 5 bases, with 16 bases between. CDR3 length: 14 amino acids. The full variable domain, with the rest looked up from reference TRBV30 and TRBJ1-1, is SQTIHQWPATLVQPVGSPLSLECTVEGTSNPNLYWYRQAAGRGLQLLFYSVGIGQISSEVPQNLSASRPQDRQFILSSKKLLLSDSGFYLCAWSPSGSGTEAFFGQGTRLTVV.

The chain recombines TRBV6-5 with TRBJ1-1, with a possible D match to TRBD1 (6 bases). Germline-derived CDR1 and CDR2 are MNHEY and SVGAGI. This CDR3 has 15 amino acids. V was pared by 2 bases and J by 4 bases, with 14 bases between. The CDR3 bases are TGTGCCAGCAGTTACCCCGGGGGGCCAAGCACTGAAGCTTTCTTT. It yields the protein CASSYPGGPSTEAFF.